The rows below give T cell receptor beta chains drawn from one sample of a study of lymphopenia after photon versus proton radiotherapy. The table came from immunoSEQ multiplex PCR; TCRdb's copy has only in-frame clones and leaves some out. The sample gives 35,000 to 45,000 clones, about 80% of which show up once; less than 30% is in the top ten. Material: peripheral blood, obtained from a patient treated with proton-based radiotherapy. Receptors originate from a woman aged 70 to 79 with pancreatic cancer. Both conserved end residues are part of each CDR3. The D gene is left open where the match is weak. The size of a clone is reported for some rows only, either as once, few or many, or as a class for expanded clones.

j_gene | v_gene | abundance | d_gene | CDR3aa | CDR3nt
TRBJ2-7 | TRBV9 | - | - | CASSVRGEPSYEQYF | TGTGCCAGCAGCGTCAGGGGGGAACCCTCCTACGAGCAGTACTTC
TRBJ1-1 | TRBV14 | - | - | CASSQESGKGTEAFF | TGTGCCAGCAGCCAAGAATCCGGGAAGGGCACTGAAGCTTTCTTT
TRBJ2-5 | TRBV28 | - | TRBD2 | CASSFGTSGRARETQYF | TGTGCCAGCAGTTTTGGAACTAGCGGGAGGGCCCGGGAGACCCAGTACTTC
TRBJ1-2 | TRBV19 | - | TRBD1 | CASTVDRGGDGYTF | TGTGCCAGTACCGTAGACAGGGGCGGGGATGGCTACACCTTC
TRBJ1-5 | TRBV6-1 | - | TRBD1 | CASSGDRGTHSNQPQHF | TGTGCCAGCAGTGGGGACAGGGGAACCCATAGCAATCAGCCCCAGCATTTT
TRBJ1-6 | TRBV30 | - | TRBD1 | CAWAQGHNSPLHF | TGTGCCTGGGCACAGGGGCATAATTCACCCCTCCACTTT
TRBJ2-3 | TRBV5-8 | few | TRBD1 | CASSMGQGVRSTDTQYF | TGTGCCAGCAGCATGGGACAGGGTGTTCGTAGCACAGATACGCAGTATTTT
TRBJ1-2 | TRBV7-2 | - | - | CASSLRSPGSGYTF | TGTGCCAGCAGCTTACGATCACCAGGGTCCGGCTACACCTTC
TRBJ2-1 | TRBV15 | - | - | CATSRDLGGGEQFF | TGTGCCACCAGCAGAGATCTGGGGGGCGGTGAGCAGTTCTTC
TRBJ1-5 | TRBV5-1 | - | - | CASSIGTEGGDQPQHF | TGCGCCAGCAGCATCGGGACCGAAGGAGGGGATCAGCCCCAGCATTTT
TRBJ1-1 | TRBV7-2 | large | - | CASSFGGPEAFF | TGTGCCAGCAGCTTTGGGGGCCCCGAAGCTTTCTTT
TRBJ1-5 | TRBV4-1 | few | - | CASSQVPGRPQHF | TGCGCCAGCAGCCAAGTTCCCGGCAGGCCCCAGCATTTT
TRBJ2-7 | TRBV13 | - | - | CASSLGYEQYF | TGTGCCAGCAGCTTGGGTTACGAGCAGTACTTC
TRBJ2-3 | TRBV5-1 | - | - | CASSSGGMSTDTQYF | TGCGCCAGCAGCTCTGGCGGAATGAGCACAGATACGCAGTATTTT
TRBJ1-2 | TRBV2 | - | TRBD1 | CASRTGTGGAIGYGYTF | TGTGCCAGCAGGACCGGGACAGGGGGCGCAATAGGGTATGGCTACACCTTC
TRBJ1-1 | TRBV15 | - | TRBD1 | CATSKDRGDFKEAFF | TGTGCCACCAGCAAAGACAGGGGGGATTTTAAAGAAGCTTTCTTT
TRBJ2-1 | TRBV11-3 | - | - | CASTIWTGDNEQFF | TGTGCCAGCACTATTTGGACGGGAGACAATGAGCAGTTCTTC
TRBJ2-5 | TRBV10-3 | - | - | CAISEGGQQETQYF | TGTGCCATCAGTGAGGGAGGGCAACAAGAGACCCAGTACTTC
TRBJ2-4 | TRBV2 | - | - | CASSDWLGDLAKNIQYF | TGTGCCAGCAGTGACTGGCTAGGGGATCTAGCCAAAAACATTCAGTACTTC
TRBJ2-5 | TRBV7-3 | - | - | CASSLGGRQETQYF | TGTGCCAGCAGCTTAGGGGGGAGGCAAGAGACCCAGTACTTC
TRBJ2-5 | TRBV9 | - | - | CASSVGGQETQYF | TGTGCCAGCAGCGTAGGCGGGCAAGAGACCCAGTACTTC
TRBJ2-7 | TRBV7-8 | - | - | CASSRSTSSYEQYF | TGTGCCAGCAGCCGCTCGACTAGCTCCTACGAGCAGTACTTC
TRBJ1-5 | TRBV7-2 | - | TRBD1 | CASSAHRGDNQPQHF | TGTGCCAGCAGCGCCCACAGGGGAGACAATCAGCCCCAGCATTTT
TRBJ1-5 | TRBV6-1 | few | - | CASSERQYSNQPQHF | TGTGCCAGCAGTGAGCGACAGTATAGCAATCAGCCCCAGCATTTT
TRBJ1-1 | TRBV27 | - | - | CASSLSTHGTEAFF | TGTGCCAGCAGTTTGTCTACTCATGGGACTGAAGCTTTCTTT
TRBJ2-7 | TRBV11-3 | - | - | CASSLGGGVTYEQYF | TGTGCCAGCAGCTTAGGAGGAGGGGTTACCTACGAGCAGTACTTC
TRBJ1-5 | TRBV5-5 | - | - | CASSLAPRQPQHF | TGTGCCAGCAGCTTGGCTCCTCGTCAGCCCCAGCATTTT
TRBJ2-7 | TRBV27 | - | - | CASSLNSNTYEQYF | TGTGCCAGCAGTTTGAACAGTAATACCTACGAGCAGTACTTC
TRBJ2-3 | TRBV19 | - | TRBD2 | CASSVRAGPSTDTQYF | TGTGCCAGTAGTGTCCGAGCGGGGCCTAGCACAGATACGCAGTATTTT
TRBJ1-2 | TRBV2 | once | - | CASSELGVVDYGYTF | TGTGCCAGCAGCGAGTTAGGGGTAGTTGACTATGGCTACACCTTC
TRBJ1-2 | TRBV11-3 | medium-sized | TRBD1 | CASSTGVGYGYTF | TGTGCCAGCAGCACAGGGGTGGGCTATGGCTACACCTTC
TRBJ1-6 | TRBV19 | once | TRBD1 | CASRLGQVDNSPLHF | TGTGCCAGTAGATTAGGACAGGTGGATAATTCACCCCTCCACTTT
TRBJ2-1 | TRBV5-1 | - | TRBD1 | CASSWGQGNNEQFF | TGCGCCAGCAGCTGGGGACAGGGTAACAATGAGCAGTTCTTC
TRBJ2-7 | TRBV28 | - | - | CASSFPTGEQYF | TGTGCCAGCAGTTTCCCAACCGGCGAGCAGTACTTC
TRBJ2-7 | TRBV7-9 | few | - | CASSSNRESEQYF | TGTGCCAGCAGCTCAAACAGGGAATCCGAGCAGTACTTC
TRBJ2-5 | TRBV2 | - | - | CASIRGWGGETQYF | TGTGCCAGCATAAGGGGGTGGGGTGGCGAGACCCAGTACTTC
TRBJ2-7 | TRBV19 | - | TRBD2 | CASSISSGTPVEQYF | TGTGCCAGTAGTATATCTAGCGGGACCCCGGTCGAGCAGTACTTC